This TCR beta chain was retrieved from a study of chronic HIV infection and antiretroviral therapy. TCRdb processed the 5' RACE reads anew with MiXCR; each CDR3 protein has one entry. The table records about 38,000 distinct CDR3 sequences, approximately 7.4% of them present only once. This clonotype occurred a few times. This receptor was taken from an adult who had HIV and had not received antiretroviral therapy, or was an uninfected healthy control (not recorded which). The sample consisted of peripheral blood.

The CDR3 loop is CSVANRDETQYF. The CDR3 region has the DNA TGCAGCGTAGCTAACAGGGACGAGACCCAGTACTTC. The V and J genes are TRBV29-1 and TRBJ2-5, with D perhaps TRBD1 (6 bases). Trimming took 6 bases from V and 5 from J, leaving 13 bases between them. This CDR3 region has 12 residues. CDR1 SQVTM and CDR2 ANQGSEA come from the germline V gene.